This is a list of T cell receptor beta chains from one sample in a study of CD8 T cells in Susac syndrome. One entry per CDR3 protein results from TCRdb running MiXCR on the immunoSEQ multiplex PCR reads. The profile shows 200,000 to 250,000 distinct CDR3 sequences, around 96% of them singletons. Sequenced input: CD4+ T cells from PBMCs. The receptor set was obtained from a human donor with multiple sclerosis. CDR3s include the opening cysteine and the closing phenylalanine or tryptophan. Each record gives: clone size, V gene, D gene, J gene, CDR3 DNA, CDR3 protein. The D gene is left open where the match is weak. The size entry is marked missing in some rows and otherwise reads once, few, many or a size class.

-	TRBV20-1	-	TRBJ2-7	TGCAGTGCTCATAAGGCCGGGACACCCCTACCGCGGCAGTACTTC	CSAHKAGTPLPRQYF
-	TRBV11-2	TRBD2	TRBJ2-1	TGTGCCAGCAGCATAAGACTAGCGGGGCGCTCCTACAATGAGCAGTTCTTC	CASSIRLAGRSYNEQFF
-	TRBV12-3/TRBV12-4	-	TRBJ2-6	TGTGCCAGCAGTTTTCTTTCAGGCTCTGGGGCCAACGTCCTGACTTTC	CASSFLSGSGANVLTF
-	TRBV3-1	-	TRBJ1-5	TGTGCCAGCAGCCCCACGGGCGCGGAGGGAGCGCCCCAGCATTTT	CASSPTGAEGAPQHF
-	TRBV2	-	TRBJ2-7	TGTGCCAGCAGTGAAGCGCTTCGAGGGGGCGGGAGTGGGCAGTACTTC	CASSEALRGGGSGQYF
-	TRBV30	TRBD1	TRBJ2-7	TGTGCCTGGAGTGCAATGACAGGGCCATACGAGCAGTACTTC	CAWSAMTGPYEQYF
once	TRBV14	TRBD1	TRBJ2-3	TGTGCCAGCAGCGGACAGGGGAATACGCAGTATTTT	CASSGQGNTQYF
-	TRBV5-4	-	TRBJ2-3	TGTGCCAGCAGCTTAGGGGGGCCCGGAGATACGCAGTATTTT	CASSLGGPGDTQYF
-	TRBV4-1	TRBD2	TRBJ2-7	TGCGCCAGCAGCCCGGTTGGGAGGGGCCGTCTCGAGCAGTACTTC	CASSPVGRGRLEQYF
-	TRBV3-1	-	TRBJ2-1	TGTGCCAGCAGCGTGCGGGAACTAACCTACAATGAGCAGTTCTTC	CASSVRELTYNEQFF
-	TRBV28	TRBD1	TRBJ1-2	TGTGCCAGCAGTACCCGGACAGGGGGCTATGGCTACACCTTC	CASSTRTGGYGYTF
-	TRBV5-4	TRBD2	TRBJ2-7	TGTGCCAGCAGCGGATGGACTAGCGGGAGAGAGCAGTACTTC	CASSGWTSGREQYF
once	TRBV28	TRBD2	TRBJ2-7	TGTGCCAGCAGTTTAGGTTCACTAGCGGGAGTCGAGCAGTACTTC	CASSLGSLAGVEQYF
-	TRBV27	TRBD1	TRBJ2-5	TGTGCCAGCAGTTTCCCCTGGACAGGCCAAGAGACCCAGTACTTC	CASSFPWTGQETQYF